Listed here are 13 T cell receptor beta chains from one sample, sequenced in a study of blood T cells in healthy people across ages. Primers used in a second PCR of roughly 6 to 11 cycles were a sample-barcoded 5' primer and a J-beta primer mix. TCRdb independently ran MiXCR on the 5' RACE reads; one entry per CDR3 protein. The sample records about 500,000 distinct CDR3 sequences, 20% to 30% being singletons. These same data were also listed under a study on T cells of mothers and their children.

Sequencing used blood. These receptors all stem from a boy aged 5-17 years in good health.

This clonotype has only a few counts. The rearrangement links TRBV6-2 or TRBV6-3 to TRBJ2-2; D remains unclear. The germline CDR1 and CDR2 sequences are MNHEY and SVGEGT. V was clipped by 0 bases and J by 4 bases, with 9 bases between them. This CDR3 region has 15 residues. The CDR3 here is CASSYSSMGTGELFF. DNA for the CDR3: TGTGCCAGCAGTTACTCGTCAATGGGCACCGGGGAGCTGTTTTTT.

The gene calls are TRBV28 and TRBJ1-1, with TRBD1 matching over 8 bases. V was clipped by 5 bases and J by 4 bases; unmatched bases: 9. Per the germline V gene, CDR1 is MDHEN and CDR2 is SYDVKM. CDR3 length: 15 residues. The CDR3 here is CASSRPDRVSTEAFF. The CDR3 region has the DNA TGTGCCAGCAGTCGCCCGGACAGGGTCAGCACTGAAGCTTTCTTT.

V gene TRBV29-1 combines with J gene TRBJ2-4, with 7 bases lining up with TRBD1. V was clipped by 5 bases and J by 0 bases; unmatched bases: 7. The CDR3 totals 15 residues. CDR1 is SQVTM, CDR2 ANQGSEA, per germline. The CDR3 reads CSVSKTGLAKNIQYF. The CDR3 nucleotides are TGCAGCGTTAGTAAGACAGGGTTAGCCAAAAACATTCAGTACTTC. Variable domain in full (rest from reference TRBV29-1 and TRBJ2-4): SAVISQKPSRDICQRGTSLTIQCQVDSQVTMMFWYRQQPGQSLTLIATANQGSEATYESGFVIDKFPISRPNLTFSTLTVSNMSPEDSSIYLCSVSKTGLAKNIQYFGAGTRLSVL.

The V gene is TRBV7-2, the J gene TRBJ1-4, with D tentatively TRBD1 (5 bases). The length of the CDR3 is 14 residues. The germline gives CDR1 SGHTA, CDR2 FQGNSA. V shed 5 bases and J shed 7 bases, with 14 bases lying between them. CDR3 in DNA: TGTGCCAGCAGCCCCCGAATGGGGGGTGAAAAACTGTTTTTT. Residues: CASSPRMGGEKLFF.

The table lists this clonotype with a few counts. The chain uses TRBV28 and TRBJ2-5, with a weak D call TRBD2 (7 bases). CDR3 size: 15 residues. Between the trimmed V and J ends, which lost 2 bases and 3 bases, there was a span of 13 bases. In germline, CDR1 is MDHEN, CDR2 SYDVKM. This CDR3 reads CASSLGGANKETQYF. CDR3 DNA sequence: TGTGCCAGCAGTTTAGGGGGGGCCAACAAAGAGACCCAGTACTTC.

In its sample, this clonotype was seen a few times. CDR3 amino acids: CASSPSIRGALAKNIQYF. The CDR3 coding sequence is TGTGCCAGCAGCCCCTCTATAAGAGGGGCCCTAGCCAAAAACATTCAGTACTTC. The chain links TRBV5-5 to TRBJ2-4; D assignment may be TRBD1 or TRBD2 (5 bases each). The CDR3 runs to 18 residues. Germline loops: CDR1 SGHKS, CDR2 YYEKEE (reference sequence). The V end was cut by 4 bases, the J end by 0 bases, with 20 bases between.

This clonotype was detected a few times. V gene TRBV7-9 combines with J gene TRBJ1-4; tentative D call: TRBD1 (5 bases). Germline CDR1 reads SEHNR; CDR2 reads FQNEAQ (reference sequence). The CDR3 is 12 amino acids. V was trimmed by 5 bases and J by 10 bases, leaving 11 bases between them. CDR3 nucleotides: TGTGCCAGCAGCGCCGGGACTGCAAAACTGTTTTTT. This gives the protein CASSAGTAKLFF.

This clonotype was seen only a few times. The chain has TRBV4-2 and TRBJ2-7, with 8 bases aligning to TRBD1. In germline, CDR1 is LGHNA, CDR2 YNFKEQ. This CDR3 has 14 amino acids. With 7 bases clipped from V and 1 base from J, the junction kept 6 bases outside the gene matches. The CDR3 DNA follows: TGTGCCAGCACCGGACAGGGATTATCCTACGAGCAGTACTTC. It specifies CASTGQGLSYEQYF.

This chain uses TRBV7-2 with TRBJ2-4, with D tentatively TRBD1 (5 bases). The CDR3 extends over 16 amino acids. V was pared by 5 bases and J by 1 base, with 15 bases between. Germline-derived CDR1 and CDR2 are SGHTA and FQGNSA. The CDR3 nucleotides are TGTGCCAGCAGCCCAGCCAGGGAACTGGCCAAAAACATTCAGTACTTC. Protein: CASSPARELAKNIQYF.

The chain joins TRBV6-1 to TRBJ2-3, with D perhaps matching TRBD1 (6 bases). Germline CDR1 is MNHNS and CDR2 is SASEGT. This CDR3 has 16 amino acids. V was shortened by 6 bases and J by 6 bases, with 22 bases between the two germline ends. The CDR3 nucleotides are TGTGCCAGCAGCCGACGGGACAAAATTGGCGGGGATACGCAGTATTTT. Translated, it gives CASSRRDKIGGDTQYF.

This clonotype was recorded a few times. V is TRBV11-2 and J is TRBJ2-1, with unresolved D. The CDR3 totals 12 residues. Germline values: CDR1 SGHAT, CDR2 FQNNGV. V was shortened by 6 bases and J by 7 bases, with 10 bases between the two germline ends. For the CDR3, the DNA is TGTGCCAGCAGGGGCTTGGGGAATGAGCAGTTCTTC. Protein sequence: CASRGLGNEQFF.

J is TRBJ2-1 and V is TRBV25-1; the match to TRBD1 covers 7 bases. The junction had 10 bases not matched to a gene; V was cut back by 7 bases and J by 4 bases. Germline values: CDR1 MGHDK, CDR2 SYGVNS. The CDR3 has 15 amino acids. This chain's CDR3 is CASTYTGTEYNEQFF. CDR3 DNA: TGTGCCAGCACCTACACCGGGACAGAGTACAATGAGCAGTTCTTC.

This clonotype was observed a few times. In DNA form, the CDR3 reads TGTGCCAGCAGTCATAGCGGGAGTGGGACAGATACGCAGTATTTT. Amino acids: CASSHSGSGTDTQYF. The genes are TRBV28 and TRBJ2-3; 9 bases map to TRBD2. The germline CDR1 and CDR2 sequences are MDHEN and SYDVKM. The V segment lost 5 bases and the J segment 3 bases; nucleotides outside the gene matches: 6. The CDR3 has 15 residues.